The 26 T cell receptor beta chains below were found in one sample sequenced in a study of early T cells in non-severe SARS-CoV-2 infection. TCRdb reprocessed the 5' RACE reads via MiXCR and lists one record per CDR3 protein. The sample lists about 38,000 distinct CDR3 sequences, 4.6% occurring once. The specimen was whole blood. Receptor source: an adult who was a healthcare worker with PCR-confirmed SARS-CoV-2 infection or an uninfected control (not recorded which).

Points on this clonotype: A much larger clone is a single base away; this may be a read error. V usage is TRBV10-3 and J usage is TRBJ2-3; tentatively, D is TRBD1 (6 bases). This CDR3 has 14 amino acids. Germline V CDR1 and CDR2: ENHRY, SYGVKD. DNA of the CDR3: TGTGCCGTCAGTCCCGGGACACAGACAGATACGCAGTATTTT. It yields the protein CAVSPGTQTDTQYF.

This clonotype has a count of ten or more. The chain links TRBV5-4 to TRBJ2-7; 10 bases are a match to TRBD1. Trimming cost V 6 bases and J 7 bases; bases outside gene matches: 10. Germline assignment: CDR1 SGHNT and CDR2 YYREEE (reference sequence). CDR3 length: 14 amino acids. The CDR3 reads CASNRGQGIGEQYF. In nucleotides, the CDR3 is TGTGCCAGCAACCGGGGACAGGGGATTGGGGAGCAGTACTTC.

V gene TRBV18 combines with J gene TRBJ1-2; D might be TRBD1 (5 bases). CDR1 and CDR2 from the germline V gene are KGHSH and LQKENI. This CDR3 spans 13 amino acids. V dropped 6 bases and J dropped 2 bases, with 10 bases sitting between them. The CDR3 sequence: CASSPGPNYGYTF. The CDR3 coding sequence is TGTGCCAGCTCCCCGGGGCCCAACTATGGCTACACCTTC.

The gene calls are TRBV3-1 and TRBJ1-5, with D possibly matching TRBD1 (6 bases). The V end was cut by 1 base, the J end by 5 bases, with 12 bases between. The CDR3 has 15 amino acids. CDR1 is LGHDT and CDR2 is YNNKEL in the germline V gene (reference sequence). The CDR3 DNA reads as TGTGCCAGCAGCCAAGGCCGGGACACTTATCAGCCCCAGCATTTT. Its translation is CASSQGRDTYQPQHF.

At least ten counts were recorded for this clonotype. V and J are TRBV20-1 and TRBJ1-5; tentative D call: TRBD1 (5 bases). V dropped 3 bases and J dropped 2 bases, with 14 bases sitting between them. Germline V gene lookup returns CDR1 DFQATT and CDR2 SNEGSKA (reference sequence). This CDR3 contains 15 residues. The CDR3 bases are TGCAGTGCTAGCTACGAGGGGATAGGCAATCAGCCCCAGCATTTT. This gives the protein CSASYEGIGNQPQHF.

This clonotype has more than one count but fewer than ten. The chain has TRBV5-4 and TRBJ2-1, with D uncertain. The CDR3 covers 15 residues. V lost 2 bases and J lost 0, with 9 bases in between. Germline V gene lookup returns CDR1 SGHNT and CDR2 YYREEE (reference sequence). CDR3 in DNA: TGTGCCAGCAGCTTATCATTCCGCTCCTACAATGAGCAGTTCTTC. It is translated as CASSLSFRSYNEQFF.

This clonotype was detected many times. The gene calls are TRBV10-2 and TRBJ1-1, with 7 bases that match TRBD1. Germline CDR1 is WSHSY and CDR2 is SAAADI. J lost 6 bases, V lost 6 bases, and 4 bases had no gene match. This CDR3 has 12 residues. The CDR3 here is CASRRGQAEAFF. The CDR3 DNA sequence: TGCGCCAGCAGACGCGGACAGGCTGAAGCTTTCTTT.

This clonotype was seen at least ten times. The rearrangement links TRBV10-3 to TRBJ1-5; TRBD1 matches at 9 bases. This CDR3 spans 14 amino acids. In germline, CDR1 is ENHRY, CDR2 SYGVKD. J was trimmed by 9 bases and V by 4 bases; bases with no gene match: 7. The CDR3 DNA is TGTGCCATCAGTGCGACAGGGGGGAGTCTGCCCCAGCATTTT. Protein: CAISATGGSLPQHF.

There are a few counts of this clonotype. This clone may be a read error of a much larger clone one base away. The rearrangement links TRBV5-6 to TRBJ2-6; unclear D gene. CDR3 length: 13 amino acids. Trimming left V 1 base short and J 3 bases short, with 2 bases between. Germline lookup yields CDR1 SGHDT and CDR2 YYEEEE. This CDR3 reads CASSLIGANVLTF. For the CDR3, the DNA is TGTGCCAGCAGCTTGATTGGGGCCAACGTCCTGACTTTC.

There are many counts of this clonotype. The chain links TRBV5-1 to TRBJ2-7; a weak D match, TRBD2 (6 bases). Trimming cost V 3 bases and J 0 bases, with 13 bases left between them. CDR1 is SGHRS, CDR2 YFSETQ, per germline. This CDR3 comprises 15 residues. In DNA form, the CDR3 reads TGCGCCAGCAGCTCTCCGGGGGTGAACTCCTACGAGCAGTACTTC. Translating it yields CASSSPGVNSYEQYF.

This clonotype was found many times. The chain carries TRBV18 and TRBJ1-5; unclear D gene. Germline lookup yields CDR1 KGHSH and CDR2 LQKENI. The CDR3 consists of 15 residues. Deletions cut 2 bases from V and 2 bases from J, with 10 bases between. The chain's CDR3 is CASSPVEAGNQPQHF. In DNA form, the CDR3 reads TGTGCCAGCTCACCAGTAGAAGCAGGCAATCAGCCCCAGCATTTT.

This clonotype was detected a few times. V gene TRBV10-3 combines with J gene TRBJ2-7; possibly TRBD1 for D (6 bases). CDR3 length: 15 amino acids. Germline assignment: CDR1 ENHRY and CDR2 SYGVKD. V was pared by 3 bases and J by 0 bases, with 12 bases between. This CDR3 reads CAISDQGGSSYEQYF. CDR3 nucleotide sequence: TGTGCCATCAGTGATCAAGGGGGAAGCTCCTACGAGCAGTACTTC.

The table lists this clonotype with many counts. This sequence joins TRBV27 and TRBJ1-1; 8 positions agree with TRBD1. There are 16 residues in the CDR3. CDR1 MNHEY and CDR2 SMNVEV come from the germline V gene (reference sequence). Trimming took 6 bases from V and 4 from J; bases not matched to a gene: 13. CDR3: CASSRLTGVARTEAFF. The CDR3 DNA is TGTGCCAGCAGCCGTCTGACAGGGGTGGCCCGCACTGAAGCTTTCTTT.

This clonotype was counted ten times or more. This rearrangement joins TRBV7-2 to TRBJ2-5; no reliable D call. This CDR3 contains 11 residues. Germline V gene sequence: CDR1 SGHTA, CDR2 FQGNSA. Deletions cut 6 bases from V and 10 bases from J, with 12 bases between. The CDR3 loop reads CASSSRGNQYF. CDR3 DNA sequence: TGTGCCAGCAGTTCGAGAGGCAACCAGTACTTC.

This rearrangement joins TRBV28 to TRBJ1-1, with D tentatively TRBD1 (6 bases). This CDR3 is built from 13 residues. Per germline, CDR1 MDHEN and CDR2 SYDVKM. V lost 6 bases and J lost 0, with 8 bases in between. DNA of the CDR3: TGTGCCAGCAGATACAGGGTGAACACTGAAGCTTTCTTT. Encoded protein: CASRYRVNTEAFF.

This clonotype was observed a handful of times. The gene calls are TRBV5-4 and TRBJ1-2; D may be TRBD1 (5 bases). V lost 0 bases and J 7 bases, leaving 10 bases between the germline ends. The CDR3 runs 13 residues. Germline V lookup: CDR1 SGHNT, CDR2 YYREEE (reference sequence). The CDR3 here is CASSLAGTSGYTF. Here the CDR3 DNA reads TGTGCCAGCAGCTTGGCAGGGACTAGTGGCTACACCTTC.

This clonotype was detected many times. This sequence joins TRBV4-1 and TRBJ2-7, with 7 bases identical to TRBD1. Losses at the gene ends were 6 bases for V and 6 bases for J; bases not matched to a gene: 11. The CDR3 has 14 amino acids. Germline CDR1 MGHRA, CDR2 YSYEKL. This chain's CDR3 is CASRYDTGESEQYF. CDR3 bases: TGCGCCAGCAGGTATGATACAGGGGAATCCGAGCAGTACTTC.

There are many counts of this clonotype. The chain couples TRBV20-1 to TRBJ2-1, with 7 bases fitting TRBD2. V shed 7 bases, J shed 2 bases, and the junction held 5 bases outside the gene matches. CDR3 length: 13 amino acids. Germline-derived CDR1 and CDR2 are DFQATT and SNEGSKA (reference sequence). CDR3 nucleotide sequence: TGCAGTGGATTCCTAGCGGCCTACAATGAGCAGTTCTTC. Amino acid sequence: CSGFLAAYNEQFF.

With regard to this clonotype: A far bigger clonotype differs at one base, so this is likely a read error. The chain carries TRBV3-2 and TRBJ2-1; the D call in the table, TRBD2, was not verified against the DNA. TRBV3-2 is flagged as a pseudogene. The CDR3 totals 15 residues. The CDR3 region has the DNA TGTGCCAGCAGTCTACCAGCGGGGGGGTACAATGAGCAGTTCTTC. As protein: CASSLPAGGYNEQFF.

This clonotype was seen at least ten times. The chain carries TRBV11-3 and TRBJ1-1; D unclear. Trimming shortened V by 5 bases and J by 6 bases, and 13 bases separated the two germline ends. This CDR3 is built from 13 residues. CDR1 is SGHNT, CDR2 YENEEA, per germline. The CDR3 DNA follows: TGTGCCAGCAGCAGCGAGTCTGGCGCTGAAGCTTTCTTT. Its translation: CASSSESGAEAFF.

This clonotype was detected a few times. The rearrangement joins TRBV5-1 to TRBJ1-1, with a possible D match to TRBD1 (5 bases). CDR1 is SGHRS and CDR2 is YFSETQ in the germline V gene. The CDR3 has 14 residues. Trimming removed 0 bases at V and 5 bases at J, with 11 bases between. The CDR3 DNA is TGCGCCAGCAGCTTGGGGCAGGGAGGTACTGAAGCTTTCTTT. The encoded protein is CASSLGQGGTEAFF.

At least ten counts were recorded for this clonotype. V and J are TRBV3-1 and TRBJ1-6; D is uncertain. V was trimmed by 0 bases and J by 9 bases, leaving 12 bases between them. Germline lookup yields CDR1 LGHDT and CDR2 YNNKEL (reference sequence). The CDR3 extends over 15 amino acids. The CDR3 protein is CASSQESGVASPLHF. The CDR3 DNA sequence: TGTGCCAGCAGCCAAGAATCGGGAGTAGCTTCACCCCTCCACTTT.

CDR3 bases: TGCAGTGCTAGAGATCGGGGGACAGGGGGAGAGACCCAGTACTTC. The encoded protein is CSARDRGTGGETQYF. This chain uses TRBV20-1 with TRBJ2-5, with 11 positions matching TRBD1. The CDR3 covers 15 residues. Germline V gene sequence: CDR1 DFQATT, CDR2 SNEGSKA (reference sequence). V dropped 0 bases and J dropped 4; count of bases not matched to a gene: 4.

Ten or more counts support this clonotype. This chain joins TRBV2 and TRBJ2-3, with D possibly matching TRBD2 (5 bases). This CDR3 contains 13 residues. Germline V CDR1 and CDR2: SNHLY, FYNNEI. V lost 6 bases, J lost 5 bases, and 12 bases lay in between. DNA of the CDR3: TGTGCCAGCAGAACGCTAGGAGGAGATACGCAGTATTTT. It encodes CASRTLGGDTQYF.

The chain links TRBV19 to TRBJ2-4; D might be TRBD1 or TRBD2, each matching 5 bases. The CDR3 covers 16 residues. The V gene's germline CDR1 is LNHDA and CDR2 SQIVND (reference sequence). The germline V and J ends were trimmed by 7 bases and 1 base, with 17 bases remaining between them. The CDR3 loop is CASNSRGPGAKNIQYF. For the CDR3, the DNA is TGTGCCAGTAACTCTAGGGGACCTGGGGCCAAAAACATTCAGTACTTC.

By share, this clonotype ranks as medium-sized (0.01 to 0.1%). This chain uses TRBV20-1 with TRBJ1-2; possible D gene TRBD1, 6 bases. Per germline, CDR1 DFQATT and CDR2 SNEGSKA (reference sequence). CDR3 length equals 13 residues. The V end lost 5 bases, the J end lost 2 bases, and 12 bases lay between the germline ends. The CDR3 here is CSAGPGHNYGYTF. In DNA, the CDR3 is TGCAGTGCTGGTCCGGGACACAACTATGGCTACACCTTC.